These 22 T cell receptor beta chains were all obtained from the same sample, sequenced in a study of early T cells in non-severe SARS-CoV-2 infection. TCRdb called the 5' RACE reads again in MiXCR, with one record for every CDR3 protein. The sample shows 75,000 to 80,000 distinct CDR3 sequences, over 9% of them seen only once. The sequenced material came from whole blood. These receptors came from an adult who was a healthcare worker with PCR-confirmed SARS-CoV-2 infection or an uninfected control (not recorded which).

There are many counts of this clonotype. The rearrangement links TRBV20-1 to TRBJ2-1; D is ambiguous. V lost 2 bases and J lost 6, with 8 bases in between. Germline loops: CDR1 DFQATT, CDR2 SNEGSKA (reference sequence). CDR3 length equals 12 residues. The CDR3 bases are TGCAGTGCTAGAAAGAATTCCAATGAGCAGTTCTTC. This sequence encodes CSARKNSNEQFF.

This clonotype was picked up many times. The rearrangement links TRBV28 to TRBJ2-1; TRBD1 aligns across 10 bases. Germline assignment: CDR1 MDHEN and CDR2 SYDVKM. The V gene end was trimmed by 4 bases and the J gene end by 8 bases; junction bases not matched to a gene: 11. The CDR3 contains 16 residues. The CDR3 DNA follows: TGTGCCAGCAGTTCACCGGGACAGGGGCCCCTCGATGAGCAGTTCTTC. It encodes CASSSPGQGPLDEQFF.

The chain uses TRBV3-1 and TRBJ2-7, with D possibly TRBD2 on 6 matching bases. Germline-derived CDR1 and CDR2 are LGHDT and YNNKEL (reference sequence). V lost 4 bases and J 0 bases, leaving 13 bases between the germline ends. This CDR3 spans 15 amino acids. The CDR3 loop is CASSRPTGSSYEQYF. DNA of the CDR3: TGTGCCAGCAGCCGCCCTACCGGGAGCTCCTACGAGCAGTACTTC.

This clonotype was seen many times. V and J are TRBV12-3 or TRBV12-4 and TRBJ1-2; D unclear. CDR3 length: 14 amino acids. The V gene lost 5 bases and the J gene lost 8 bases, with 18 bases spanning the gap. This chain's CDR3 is CASSERTQVLGYTF. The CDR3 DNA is TGTGCCAGCAGTGAGCGCACCCAGGTTTTGGGCTACACCTTC.

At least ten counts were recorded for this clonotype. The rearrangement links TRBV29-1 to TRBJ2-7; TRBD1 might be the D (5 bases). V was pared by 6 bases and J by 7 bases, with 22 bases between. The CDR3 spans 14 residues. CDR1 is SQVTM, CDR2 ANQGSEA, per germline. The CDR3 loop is CSVLSTGGAGEQYF. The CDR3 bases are TGCAGCGTCCTCTCCACAGGTGGGGCAGGGGAGCAGTACTTC.

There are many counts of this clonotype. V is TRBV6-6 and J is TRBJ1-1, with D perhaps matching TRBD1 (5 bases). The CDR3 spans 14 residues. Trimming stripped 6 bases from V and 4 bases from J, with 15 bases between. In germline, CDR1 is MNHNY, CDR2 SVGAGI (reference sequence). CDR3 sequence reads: CASSRGVSGTEAFF. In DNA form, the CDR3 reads TGTGCCAGCAGCCGAGGGGTCTCAGGCACTGAAGCTTTCTTT.

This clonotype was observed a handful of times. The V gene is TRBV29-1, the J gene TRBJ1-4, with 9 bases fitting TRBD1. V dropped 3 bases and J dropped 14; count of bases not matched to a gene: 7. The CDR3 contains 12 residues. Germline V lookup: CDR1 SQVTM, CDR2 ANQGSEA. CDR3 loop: CSVEAPGQGLFF. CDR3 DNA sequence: TGCAGCGTTGAGGCACCGGGACAGGGTCTGTTTTTT.

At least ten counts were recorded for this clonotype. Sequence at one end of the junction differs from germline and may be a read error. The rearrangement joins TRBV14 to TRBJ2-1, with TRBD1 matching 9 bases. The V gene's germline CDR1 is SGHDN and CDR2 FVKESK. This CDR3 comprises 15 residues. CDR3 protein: CVSSTLGQGYNEQFF. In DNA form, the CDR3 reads TGTGTCAGCAGTACCTTGGGACAGGGCTACAATGAGCAGTTCTTC.

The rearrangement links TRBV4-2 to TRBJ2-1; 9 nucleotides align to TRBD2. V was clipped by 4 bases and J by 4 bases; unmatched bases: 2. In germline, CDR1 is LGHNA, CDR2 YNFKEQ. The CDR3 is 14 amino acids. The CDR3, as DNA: TGTGCCAGCAGCCGACTAGCGGAGTACAATGAGCAGTTCTTC. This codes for CASSRLAEYNEQFF.

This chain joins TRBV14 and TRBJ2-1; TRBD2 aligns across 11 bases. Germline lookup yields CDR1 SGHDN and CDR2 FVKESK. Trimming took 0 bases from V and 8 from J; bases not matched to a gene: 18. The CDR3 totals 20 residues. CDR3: CASSQDGVAPTSGSPDEQFF. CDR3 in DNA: TGTGCCAGCAGCCAAGATGGGGTAGCCCCCACTAGCGGGAGTCCAGATGAGCAGTTCTTC.

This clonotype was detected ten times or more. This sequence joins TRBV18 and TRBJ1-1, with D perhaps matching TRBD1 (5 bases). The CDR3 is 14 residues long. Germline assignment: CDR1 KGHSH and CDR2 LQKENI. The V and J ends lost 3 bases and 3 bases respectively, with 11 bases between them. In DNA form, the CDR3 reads TGTGCCAGCTCACCGAGCCGGGGGGACACTGAAGCTTTCTTT. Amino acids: CASSPSRGDTEAFF.

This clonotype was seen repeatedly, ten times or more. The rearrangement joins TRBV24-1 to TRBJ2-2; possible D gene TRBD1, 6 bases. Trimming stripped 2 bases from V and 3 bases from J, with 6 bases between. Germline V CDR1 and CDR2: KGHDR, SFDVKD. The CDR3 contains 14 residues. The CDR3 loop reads CATSDYRDTGELFF. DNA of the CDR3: TGTGCCACCAGTGATTACAGGGACACCGGGGAGCTGTTTTTT.

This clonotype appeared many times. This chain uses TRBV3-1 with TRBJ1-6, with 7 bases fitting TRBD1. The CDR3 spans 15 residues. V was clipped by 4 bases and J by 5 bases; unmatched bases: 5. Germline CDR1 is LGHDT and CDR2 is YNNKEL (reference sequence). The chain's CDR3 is CASSPRQGDNSPLHF. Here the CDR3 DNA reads TGTGCCAGCAGCCCCCGACAGGGCGATAATTCACCCCTCCACTTT.

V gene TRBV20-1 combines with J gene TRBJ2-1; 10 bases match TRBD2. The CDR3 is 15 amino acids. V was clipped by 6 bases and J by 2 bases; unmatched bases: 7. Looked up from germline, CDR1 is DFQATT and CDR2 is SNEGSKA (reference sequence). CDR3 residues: CSAIELAGTYNEQFF. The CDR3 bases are TGCAGTGCCATTGAACTAGCGGGAACCTACAATGAGCAGTTCTTC.

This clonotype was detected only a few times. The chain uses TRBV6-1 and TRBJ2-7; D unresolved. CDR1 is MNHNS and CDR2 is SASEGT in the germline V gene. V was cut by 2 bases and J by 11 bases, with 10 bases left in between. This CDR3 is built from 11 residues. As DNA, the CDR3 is TGTGCCAGCAGTGAAATAAGGGCGGAGTACTTC. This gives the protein CASSEIRAEYF.

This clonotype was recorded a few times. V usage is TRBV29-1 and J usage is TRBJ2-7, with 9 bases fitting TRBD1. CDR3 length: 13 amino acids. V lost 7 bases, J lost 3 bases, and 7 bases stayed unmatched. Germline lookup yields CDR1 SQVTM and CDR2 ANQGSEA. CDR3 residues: CSGTGQGIYEQYF. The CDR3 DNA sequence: TGCAGCGGTACGGGACAGGGAATCTACGAGCAGTACTTC.

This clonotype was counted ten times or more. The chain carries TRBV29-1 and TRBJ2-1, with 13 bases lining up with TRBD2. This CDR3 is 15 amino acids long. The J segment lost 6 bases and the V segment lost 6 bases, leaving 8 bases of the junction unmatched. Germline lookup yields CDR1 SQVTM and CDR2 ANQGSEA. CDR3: CSVKLAGGGFNEQFF. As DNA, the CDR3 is TGCAGCGTGAAACTAGCGGGAGGGGGTTTCAATGAGCAGTTCTTC.

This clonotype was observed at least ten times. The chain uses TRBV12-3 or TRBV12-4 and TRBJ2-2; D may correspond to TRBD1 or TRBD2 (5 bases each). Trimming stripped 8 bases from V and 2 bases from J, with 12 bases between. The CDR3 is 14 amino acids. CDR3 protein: CASFGAANTGELFF. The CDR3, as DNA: TGTGCCAGCTTCGGGGCCGCTAACACCGGGGAGCTGTTTTTT.

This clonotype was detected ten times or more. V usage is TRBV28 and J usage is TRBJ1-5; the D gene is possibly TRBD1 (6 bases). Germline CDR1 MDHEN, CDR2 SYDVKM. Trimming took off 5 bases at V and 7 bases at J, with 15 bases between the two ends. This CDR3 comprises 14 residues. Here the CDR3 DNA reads TGTGCCAGCAGTCCCCAGGGGAATGGGCAGCCCCAGCATTTT. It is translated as CASSPQGNGQPQHF.

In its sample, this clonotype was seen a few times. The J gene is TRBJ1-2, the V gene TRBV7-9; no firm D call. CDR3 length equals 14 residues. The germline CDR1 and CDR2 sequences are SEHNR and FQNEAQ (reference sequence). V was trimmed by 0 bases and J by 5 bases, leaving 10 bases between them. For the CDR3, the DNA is TGTGCCAGCAGCTTAGCGCCCAGTTATTATGGCTACACCTTC. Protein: CASSLAPSYYGYTF.

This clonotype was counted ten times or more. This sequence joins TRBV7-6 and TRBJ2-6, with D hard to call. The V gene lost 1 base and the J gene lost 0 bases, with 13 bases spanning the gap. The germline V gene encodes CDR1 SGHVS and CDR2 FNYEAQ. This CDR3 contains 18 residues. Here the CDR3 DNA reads TGTGCCAGCAGCTTAGGCTTGGTGACGACCTCTGGGGCCAACGTCCTGACTTTC. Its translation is CASSLGLVTTSGANVLTF.

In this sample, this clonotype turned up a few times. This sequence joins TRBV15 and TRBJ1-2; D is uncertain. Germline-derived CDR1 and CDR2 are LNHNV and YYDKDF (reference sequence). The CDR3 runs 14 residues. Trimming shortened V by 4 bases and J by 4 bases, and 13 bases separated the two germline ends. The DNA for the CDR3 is TGTGCCACCAGCACCCAGGCGGGCCTCTATGGCTACACCTTC. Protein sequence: CATSTQAGLYGYTF.